The sequence of this TCR beta chain was determined in a study of blood T cell repertoires in COVID-19 (dated by TCRdb to 2018 to 2020). For the study in its entirety: Samples covering the acute and convalescent phases of COVID-19 were provided by collaborators in the United States, Italy and Spain. Deeply sampled blood TCRbeta repertoires from subjects exposed to, actively infected with, or recovered from COVID-19 were included in the dataset. The samples were drawn from the first 160 participants of the ongoing ImmuneRACE study and from over a thousand subjects provided by 6 global collaborators. The sample metadata nearly always contained a de-identified subject ID, COVID-19 status, age in years and sex. The material from the prospective study consisted of cDNA or gDNA derived from T cells, B-cell-depleted T cells, or PBMCs. HLA class I and class II types, where available, came from metadata supplied by the sample provider rather than from assay-based typing. The repertoires were made available in a free public database intended to serve as a resource for research on the immune response to SARS-CoV-2.

The immunoSEQ Assay, a bias-controlled multiplex PCR, was used to amplify TCRbeta CDR3 regions from genomic DNA. The paper's data handling went like this. Nucleated cell counts per sample were estimated from amplification of reference gene primers within the assay. Sequence reads were collapsed and filtered to measure the absolute abundance of every unique TCRbeta CDR3 rearrangement. For each sample, productive Simpson clonality was calculated as the square root of Simpson's diversity index across productive rearrangements. TCRdb re-hosts the immuneACCESS table, in-frame sequences only. Its copies lack some clones; in the studies checked, an unresolved V gene accounts for under half of them, and the cause for the rest is not known. For V, J and clone size, that table is used; D and trimming come from the DNA. The sample table shows more than 80,000 clones, and 88% are seen once. Clones ranked in the top ten supply roughly 11% of the sample.

Reading from cysteine to phenylalanine, the CDR3 counts 15 amino acids. Left in the record is the CDR3 DNA by itself, 45 bases read in frame from the first base. Via the germline V gene, CDR1 is MNHEY and CDR2 SVGAGI. The trim is 7 bases for V and 6 bases for J, with a gap of 21 bases between the germline ends. Comments on this clone: Its antigen target is currently unknown. No clone much larger than this one lies a single base away; base qualities are absent.

The research as a whole found: The quantity of clinical and demographic metadata differed by source and by participant and was supplied without curation.

The collaborating institutions used their own protocols to collect whole blood in K2EDTA tubes. Collaborator samples were shipped for TCRbeta analysis as frozen whole blood, isolated PBMCs, or DNA extracted from either sample type. Sequenced sample: peripheral blood. The TCR sequence derives from a man older than 75 with acute or convalescent COVID-19. The rearranged chain carries TRBV6-5 and TRBJ1-1; the D gene is perhaps TRBD1, on 6 matching bases. The CDR3 amino acid sequence is: CASTRIDSRGPEAFF. Read as DNA, the sequence is TGTGCCAGCACCCGAATCGACTCCAGGGGTCCTGAAGCTTTCTTT.